This T cell receptor beta chain was identified during a study of T cell responses to AZD1222 COVID-19 vaccine. Study-level points and caveats: Repertoires were collected only later (after the peak T cell response had occurred). Compared with day 0, the breadth and depth of the Spike-specific TCR repertoire rose significantly after two doses of AZD1222.

Deletions cut 0 bases from V and 2 bases from J, with 10 bases between. Germline V gene lookup returns CDR1 MNHEY and CDR2 SVGEGT. The CDR3 sequence is 15 residues long. Sequencing was performed with immunoSEQ multiplex PCR; in TCRdb, only in-frame clones are kept and a portion is missing. This sample has roughly 140,000 clones, with 88% found just once. Worth noting for this clone: Its antigen is not identified.

This chain links TRBV6-2 or TRBV6-3 with TRBJ1-2; D is uncertain. Sequencing was performed on peripheral blood, taken on day 0 of AZD1222 vaccination. The receptor's source is an adult in good health. CDR3 loop: CASSYSAGLNYGYTF. CDR3 coding DNA: TGTGCCAGCAGTTACTCCGCAGGTTTGAACTATGGCTACACCTTC.